A single sample gave rise to the 10 T cell receptor beta chains below, sequenced in a study of T cell responses to AZD1222 COVID-19 vaccine. Sequencing was performed with immunoSEQ multiplex PCR; in TCRdb, only in-frame clones are kept and a portion is missing. The table has about 110,000 clones, less than 95% seen once. The specimen was peripheral blood, collected 28 days after the second AZD1222 dose. The source of these receptors is an adult who received the AZD1222 COVID-19 vaccine.

This chain connects TRBV3-1 (or the pseudogene TRBV3-2) to TRBJ1-5; D not certain. Trimming removed 1 base from V and 10 bases from J, with 8 bases in between. The CDR3 is 12 amino acids. Per germline, CDR1 LGHDT and CDR2 YNNKEL (reference sequence). CDR3 in DNA: TGTGCCAGCAGCCAAGCCAGTGAACCCCAGCATTTT. It encodes CASSQASEPQHF.

This chain connects TRBV10-3 to TRBJ2-7, with D perhaps given as TRBD1 or TRBD2 (5 bases each). This CDR3 is 14 amino acids long. V dropped 8 bases and J dropped 3 bases, with 17 bases sitting between them. Germline V lookup: CDR1 ENHRY, CDR2 SYGVKD. The CDR3 is CAIPRGRRNYEQYF. The CDR3 bases are TGTGCCATCCCACGGGGCAGAAGGAACTACGAGCAGTACTTC.

The V call is TRBV6-1, the J call TRBJ2-7; D is unclear. The CDR3 runs 13 residues. Germline CDR1 reads MNHNS; CDR2 reads SASEGT. Trimming removed 1 base from V and 3 bases from J, with 7 bases in between. The CDR3 loop is CASSEVLLYEQYF. The DNA for the CDR3 is TGTGCCAGCAGTGAAGTCCTCCTCTACGAGCAGTACTTC.

The chain combines TRBV12-3 or TRBV12-4 with TRBJ2-3; either TRBD1 or TRBD2 may supply D (6 bases each). V shed 7 bases and J shed 7 bases, with 9 bases lying between them. The CDR3 loop spans 11 amino acids. This CDR3 reads CASMGGYTQYF. CDR3 nucleotide sequence: TGTGCCAGCATGGGGGGCTATACGCAGTATTTT.

The rearrangement links TRBV5-1 to TRBJ1-4; possible D gene TRBD1, 6 bases. Between the trimmed V and J ends, which lost 0 bases and 8 bases, there was a span of 14 bases. The CDR3 has 15 amino acids. Germline V gene lookup returns CDR1 SGHRS and CDR2 YFSETQ. The CDR3 DNA follows: TGCGCCAGCAGCTTGGTCCCAGGGGTTGAGGAAAAACTGTTTTTT. Translating gives CASSLVPGVEEKLFF.

The chain combines TRBV21-1 with TRBJ2-7; the table assigns TRBD1, which was not confirmed against the DNA. TRBV21-1 is tagged as a pseudogene. This CDR3 has 15 amino acids. The CDR3 bases are TGTGCCGGCCGAAGGACAGTCGCCTTAAACTACGAGCAGTACTTC. Translating it yields CAGRRTVALNYEQYF.

The V call is TRBV7-9, the J call TRBJ1-6; D is unclear. V lost 5 bases and J lost 10, with 9 bases in between. Per the germline V gene, CDR1 is SEHNR and CDR2 is FQNEAQ (reference sequence). The CDR3 contains 12 residues. The CDR3 nucleotides read TGTGCCAGCAGCCCCCCTTCCTCACCCCTCCACTTT. Translated, it gives CASSPPSSPLHF.

The rearrangement joins TRBV7-2 to TRBJ2-5; D call uncertain. CDR1 SGHTA and CDR2 FQGNSA come from the germline V gene. V was clipped by 5 bases and J by 2 bases, with 6 bases between them. CDR3 length: 12 amino acids. CDR3 loop: CASSPQQETQYF. For the CDR3, the DNA is TGTGCCAGCAGCCCCCAGCAAGAGACCCAGTACTTC. The entire variable domain, with the rest obtained from reference TRBV7-2 and TRBJ2-5, is as follows: GAGVSQSPSNKVTEKGKDVELRCDPISGHTALYWYRQSLGQGLEFLIYFQGNSAPDKSGLPSDRFSAERTGGSVSTLTIQRTQQEDSAVYLCASSPQQETQYFGPGTRLLVL.

The chain recombines TRBV7-2 with TRBJ1-5; tentatively, D is TRBD1 (6 bases). Germline V gene lookup returns CDR1 SGHTA and CDR2 FQGNSA. V dropped 3 bases and J dropped 4 bases, with 7 bases sitting between them. This CDR3 comprises 13 residues. CDR3 sequence reads: CASSFQGNQPQHF. The CDR3 nucleotides are TGTGCCAGCAGCTTCCAGGGGAATCAGCCCCAGCATTTT.

The chain uses TRBV25-1 and TRBJ2-7; D remains unclear. The CDR3 totals 13 residues. V lost 5 bases and J lost 0, with 8 bases in between. Germline V CDR1 and CDR2: MGHDK, SYGVNS. The CDR3 bases are TGTGCCAGCAGTTTTGACGGCTCCTACGAGCAGTACTTC. Protein: CASSFDGSYEQYF.